This note documents a single T cell receptor beta chain sequence. These data originate in a study of blood T cell repertoires in COVID-19. The germline gives CDR1 MNHEY, CDR2 SMNVEV (reference sequence). This CDR3 region has 13 residues. V lost 5 bases to trimming and J lost 6 bases, with 10 bases between them. Generated by immunoSEQ multiplex PCR, the TCRdb table keeps only in-frame clones and is missing some. The sample records over 70,000 clones, roughly 80% being singletons. The specimen was peripheral blood. The gene calls are TRBV27 and TRBJ1-4; D gene uncertain. The clonotype was recovered from a man aged 25-45 years with COVID-19, enrolled during active disease. The CDR3: CASSPGRYEKLFF. The CDR3 coding sequence is TGTGCCAGCAGTCCGGGAAGGTATGAAAAACTGTTTTTT.